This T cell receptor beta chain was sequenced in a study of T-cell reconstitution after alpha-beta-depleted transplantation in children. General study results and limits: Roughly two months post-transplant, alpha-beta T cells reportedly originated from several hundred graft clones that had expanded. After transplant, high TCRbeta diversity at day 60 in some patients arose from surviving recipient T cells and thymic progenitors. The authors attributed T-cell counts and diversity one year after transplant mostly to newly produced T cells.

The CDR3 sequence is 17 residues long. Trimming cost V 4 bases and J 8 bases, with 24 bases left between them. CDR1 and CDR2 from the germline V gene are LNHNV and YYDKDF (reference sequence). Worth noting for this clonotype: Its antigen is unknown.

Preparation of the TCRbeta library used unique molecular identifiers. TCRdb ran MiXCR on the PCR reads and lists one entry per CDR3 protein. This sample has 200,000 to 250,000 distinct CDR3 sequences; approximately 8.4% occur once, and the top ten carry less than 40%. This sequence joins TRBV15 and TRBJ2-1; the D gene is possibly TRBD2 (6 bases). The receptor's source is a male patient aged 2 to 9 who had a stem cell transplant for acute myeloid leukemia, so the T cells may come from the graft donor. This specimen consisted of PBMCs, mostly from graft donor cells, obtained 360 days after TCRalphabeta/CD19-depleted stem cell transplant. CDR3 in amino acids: CATSNRLLDYVHHEQFF. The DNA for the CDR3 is TGTGCCACCAGCAACCGCCTCTTGGACTACGTACATCATGAGCAGTTCTTC.